The 28 T cell receptor beta chains below all came from one sample that was sequenced in a study of shared clonotypes between healthy human individuals. Naive CD8 cells lacked CD45RO, underwent positive selection for CCR7 and left out terminally differentiated effector memory CD45RA+ cells. Some clones are missing from TCRdb's copy, which holds only in-frame ones; the method was immunoSEQ multiplex PCR. This sample has some 1,900,000 clones; approximately 94% occur once, and the top ten carry 0.95% to 1.5%. Specimen: naive CD8+ T cells sorted from blood. Receptors were obtained from a man aged 18 to 30 in good health.

This clone was picked up one time. The chain employs TRBV6-5 and TRBJ2-7; 7 bases fit TRBD1. Per germline, CDR1 MNHEY and CDR2 SVGAGI. The CDR3 is made up of 15 amino acids. Germline trimming cut 2 bases from V and 5 bases from J; bases unmatched to any gene: 9. The CDR3 DNA sequence: TGTGCCAGCAGTTACGCTTGGGACAGTAAAAACGAGCAGTACTTC. Translating gives CASSYAWDSKNEQYF.

The J gene is TRBJ1-6, the V gene TRBV7-2; 7 bases line up with TRBD1. Germline V gene data show CDR1 as SGHTA and CDR2 as FQGNSA. The ends lost 5 bases at V and 10 bases at J; junction bases unmatched: 11. The CDR3 sequence is 15 residues long. CDR3 DNA: TGTGCCAGCAGCGCAACTACAGGGGTCGGATCACCCCTCCACTTT. It specifies CASSATTGVGSPLHF.

The rearrangement links TRBV7-8 to TRBJ2-2, with 14 nucleotides matching TRBD2. Germline assignment: CDR1 SGHVS and CDR2 FQNEAQ. The CDR3 spans 16 residues. Trimming at V came to 5 bases and at J to 5 bases, leaving 4 bases not matched to a gene. In DNA, the CDR3 is TGTGCCAGCAGCCAGGGACTAGCGGGGGCAACCGGGGAGCTGTTTTTT. Residues: CASSQGLAGATGELFF.

Concerning this clone: This same CDR3 is encoded by further DNA sequences in the sample. The chain couples TRBV7-8 to TRBJ2-7; D unclear. Deletions cut 3 bases from V and 3 bases from J, with 9 bases between. The CDR3 spans 13 residues. Germline values: CDR1 SGHVS, CDR2 FQNEAQ. The CDR3 DNA sequence: TGTGCCAGCAGCTTGATAGGAGTCTACGAGCAGTACTTC. This encodes CASSLIGVYEQYF.

The CDR3 sequence is CASNRSPYTDTQYF. The CDR3 DNA sequence: TGTGCCAGCAATAGGAGTCCTTACACAGATACGCAGTATTTT. The chain uses TRBV28 and TRBJ2-3; D is ambiguous. This CDR3 is built from 14 residues. Germline lookup yields CDR1 MDHEN and CDR2 SYDVKM. V was shortened by 7 bases and J by 2 bases, with 13 bases between the two germline ends.

This clone has only one observation. The chain joins TRBV6-5 to TRBJ2-1; D unclear. This CDR3 spans 14 amino acids. In germline, CDR1 is MNHEY, CDR2 SVGAGI. V lost 2 bases to trimming and J lost 8 bases, with 13 bases between them. The CDR3 here is CASSYGERPHEQFF. The CDR3 coding sequence is TGTGCCAGCAGTTACGGGGAAAGGCCCCATGAGCAGTTCTTC.

The chain recombines TRBV7-8 with TRBJ2-1, with TRBD2 matching over 10 bases. Trimming removed 5 bases from V and 8 bases from J; junction bases left unmatched: 9. Germline V gene sequence: CDR1 SGHVS, CDR2 FQNEAQ. The CDR3 consists of 15 residues. The CDR3 loop is CASSHFSGGRDEQFF. The DNA for the CDR3 is TGTGCCAGCAGCCACTTTAGCGGGGGGCGGGATGAGCAGTTCTTC.

The J gene is TRBJ1-5, the V gene TRBV6-5; D ambiguous. In germline, CDR1 is MNHEY, CDR2 SVGAGI. Trimming pared 6 bases from V and 5 bases from J, leaving 11 bases between. The CDR3 is made up of 13 amino acids. CDR3 nucleotides: TGTGCCAGCAGCCCCACAGCTTATCAGCCCCAGCATTTT. Translation: CASSPTAYQPQHF.

The chain couples TRBV7-3 to TRBJ1-1, with 7 bases identical to TRBD1. V lost 3 bases, J lost 5 bases, and 12 bases stayed unmatched. CDR1 SGHTA and CDR2 FQGTGA come from the germline V gene. This CDR3 region has 16 residues. CDR3 DNA sequence: TGTGCCAGCAGCTTTCTGGGGGGACCGACAGGGACTGAAGCTTTCTTT. Translating it yields CASSFLGGPTGTEAFF.

This chain links TRBV6-4 with TRBJ1-2, with 8 bases fitting TRBD1. V lost 0 bases and J lost 5; bases outside the gene matches: 5. The CDR3 spans 15 residues. Germline V gene data show CDR1 as MRHNA and CDR2 as SNTAGT. CDR3 DNA sequence: TGTGCCAGCAGTGACTCTGGGACAGGAATATATGGCTACACCTTC. Its protein is CASSDSGTGIYGYTF.

In nucleotides, the CDR3 is TGTGCCAGCAGTCCCCGGGGTGCATCCCCCGCCGATACGCAGTATTTT. This sequence encodes CASSPRGASPADTQYF. This rearrangement joins TRBV6-6 to TRBJ2-3; perhaps TRBD2 as D (5 bases). The CDR3 is made up of 16 amino acids. V gave up 5 bases and J gave up 6 bases, with 21 bases separating them. Germline loops: CDR1 MNHNY, CDR2 SVGAGI (reference sequence).

A word on this clone: The same CDR3 arises from other DNA sequences in this sample as well. The chain couples TRBV5-1 to TRBJ2-1; weak D call: TRBD1 (5 bases). CDR1 is SGHRS, CDR2 YFSETQ, per germline. This CDR3 spans 15 amino acids. V shed 0 bases and J shed 4 bases, with 11 bases lying between them. The CDR3 is CASSLVQGSYNEQFF. The CDR3 DNA reads as TGCGCCAGCAGCTTGGTCCAGGGTTCTTACAATGAGCAGTTCTTC.

The rearrangement links TRBV28 to TRBJ2-7; D remains unclear. The V gene's germline CDR1 is MDHEN and CDR2 SYDVKM. V was shortened by 3 bases and J by 5 bases, with 11 bases between the two germline ends. This CDR3 is 13 amino acids long. DNA of the CDR3: TGTGCCAGCAGTTTTCGGGTCGACAACGAGCAGTACTTC. Translating gives CASSFRVDNEQYF.

This chain links TRBV7-2 with TRBJ1-6; tentatively, D is TRBD1 (5 bases). Per germline, CDR1 SGHTA and CDR2 FQGNSA. This CDR3 is built from 20 residues. Trimming removed 0 bases from V and 0 bases from J, with 18 bases in between. CDR3: CASSLAANGAASSYNSPLHF. The CDR3, as DNA: TGTGCCAGCAGCTTAGCAGCCAATGGGGCAGCGAGCTCCTATAATTCACCCCTCCACTTT.

The chain is built from TRBV27 and TRBJ2-7, with 12 bases lining up with TRBD1. Germline-derived CDR1 and CDR2 are MNHEY and SMNVEV (reference sequence). Trimming removed 4 bases from V and 3 bases from J; junction bases left unmatched: 4. CDR3 size: 15 residues. The CDR3 DNA reads as TGTGCCAGCAGTTGGGGACAGGGGGCCCTCTACGAGCAGTACTTC. Its translation is CASSWGQGALYEQYF.

In this sample, this clone turned up once. The rearrangement links TRBV27 to TRBJ1-2; the match to TRBD1 covers 8 bases. This CDR3 has 20 amino acids. Germline V gene sequence: CDR1 MNHEY, CDR2 SMNVEV (reference sequence). With V trimmed by 7 bases and J by 0 bases, 22 bases remained unmatched. The CDR3 spells CASTALPYRGLTDSNYGYTF. The CDR3 DNA sequence: TGTGCCAGCACCGCCCTTCCATACAGGGGGTTAACGGATTCTAACTATGGCTACACCTTC.

The chain is built from TRBV7-6 and TRBJ2-7; a weak D match, TRBD1 (5 bases). V lost 6 bases to trimming and J lost 2 bases, with 17 bases between them. The CDR3 loop spans 15 amino acids. The germline V gene has CDR1 SGHVS and CDR2 FNYEAQ. CDR3 coding DNA: TGTGCCAGCAGGCCTAGGACGATAGGGGCCTACGAGCAGTACTTC. This translates into CASRPRTIGAYEQYF. Based on the CDR3 plus reference TRBV7-6 and TRBJ2-7, the full variable domain is GAGVSQSPRYKVTKRGQDVALRCDPISGHVSLYWYRQALGQGPEFLTYFNYEAQQDKSGLPNDRFSAERPEGSISTLTIQRTEQRDSAMYRCASRPRTIGAYEQYFGPGTRLTVT.

V and J are TRBV15 and TRBJ2-3, with 15 bases that match TRBD2. The V segment lost 5 bases and the J segment 7 bases; nucleotides outside the gene matches: 10. Germline values: CDR1 LNHNV, CDR2 YYDKDF (reference sequence). This CDR3 is 17 amino acids long. CDR3 sequence reads: CATSGTGLAGGSYTQYF. The CDR3 DNA follows: TGTGCCACCAGCGGAACGGGACTAGCGGGAGGATCATATACGCAGTATTTT.

J is TRBJ2-2 and V is TRBV6-5; D is unclear. The CDR3 is 13 amino acids. Trimming removed 6 bases from V and 5 bases from J, with 10 bases in between. Per germline, CDR1 MNHEY and CDR2 SVGAGI. The CDR3 region has the DNA TGTGCCAGCAGGCTGGCCGGTACCGGGGAGCTGTTTTTT. It codes for CASRLAGTGELFF.

This clone was detected only once. The chain employs TRBV7-9 and TRBJ1-2; D perhaps matches TRBD1 (5 bases). Germline CDR1 reads SEHNR; CDR2 reads FQNEAQ (reference sequence). The CDR3 has 15 amino acids. Trimming pared 1 base from V and 4 bases from J, leaving 13 bases between. The CDR3 sequence is CASSLGGDETYGYTF. CDR3 nucleotide sequence: TGTGCCAGCAGCTTAGGAGGGGACGAGACCTATGGCTACACCTTC.

The CDR3 is CASSFWEDLTGELFF. The CDR3 bases are TGCGCCAGCAGCTTCTGGGAGGACCTCACCGGGGAGCTGTTTTTT. The chain employs TRBV5-1 and TRBJ2-2; D is perhaps TRBD2 (6 bases). Deletions cut 2 bases from V and 4 bases from J, with 12 bases between. CDR1 SGHRS and CDR2 YFSETQ come from the germline V gene. The length of the CDR3 is 15 residues.

The chain uses TRBV4-3 and TRBJ2-1, with D maybe TRBD1 (6 bases). Germline loops: CDR1 LGHNA, CDR2 YSLEER. Trimming cost V 0 bases and J 10 bases, with 10 bases left between them. The CDR3 spans 13 residues. In nucleotides, the CDR3 is TGCGCCAGCAGCCAAGACAGGGGTCAAGAGCAGTTCTTC. Translated: CASSQDRGQEQFF.

V is TRBV2 and J is TRBJ2-2; D may be TRBD1 (6 bases). V was clipped by 11 bases and J by 2 bases, with 12 bases between them. Germline CDR1 reads SNHLY; CDR2 reads FYNNEI. The CDR3 has 13 amino acids. The CDR3 spells CASLGTNTGELFF. The CDR3 DNA is TGTGCCTCCCTTGGGACAAACACCGGGGAGCTGTTTTTT.

This clone has only a few counts. V is TRBV7-2 and J is TRBJ1-2, with D tentatively TRBD1 (6 bases). Germline-derived CDR1 and CDR2 are SGHTA and FQGNSA. V lost 2 bases, J lost 6 bases, and 22 bases lay in between. CDR3 length: 17 amino acids. The CDR3 sequence is CASSLYAGTYSGDGYTF. CDR3 in DNA: TGTGCCAGCAGCTTATATGCCGGGACATATAGTGGAGATGGCTACACCTTC.

This CDR3 reads CASSQEGPSIDEGFF. DNA of the CDR3: TGTGCCAGCAGCCAAGAAGGCCCGTCAATCGATGAGGGTTTCTTT. The rearrangement joins TRBV4-2 to TRBJ1-1; D gene unclear. V was clipped by 0 bases and J by 13 bases, with 21 bases between them. This CDR3 has 15 residues. CDR1 LGHNA and CDR2 YNFKEQ come from the germline V gene.

The chain carries TRBV28 and TRBJ1-4; D is unresolved. The CDR3 sequence is 16 residues long. The germline V gene has CDR1 MDHEN and CDR2 SYDVKM. V was trimmed by 4 bases and J by 0 bases, leaving 12 bases between them. The CDR3 bases are TGTGCCAGCAGTTCGTTATTGATGGCAACTAATGAAAAACTGTTTTTT. It encodes CASSSLLMATNEKLFF.

The chain is built from TRBV2 and TRBJ2-3; 10 bases match TRBD2. The CDR3 consists of 16 residues. Germline CDR1 and CDR2: SNHLY and FYNNEI. V trimming: 4 bases; J trimming: 2 bases; junction bases outside the gene matches: 6. For the CDR3, the DNA is TGTGCCAGCAGTGCTCTACTAGCGGGGACCACAGATACGCAGTATTTT. Residues: CASSALLAGTTDTQYF.

V is TRBV5-1 and J is TRBJ2-7; perhaps TRBD2 as D (6 bases). The CDR3 totals 14 residues. CDR1 is SGHRS, CDR2 YFSETQ, per germline. V was cut by 3 bases and J by 0 bases, with 10 bases left in between. CDR3 amino acids: CASSYGTPSYEQYF. CDR3 DNA: TGCGCCAGCAGCTACGGGACTCCCTCCTACGAGCAGTACTTC.